Presented here are 9 T cell receptor beta chains from one specimen sequenced in a study of blood T cell repertoires in COVID-19. Profiling relied on immunoSEQ multiplex PCR, and the TCRdb table lists in-frame clones only, not all of them. The repertoire consists of about 170,000 clones, with around 87% occurring once and the leading ten covering around 7%. Sequencing used peripheral blood. These receptor sequences come from a woman older than 75 in a cohort sampled during active or convalescent COVID-19.

The rearrangement joins TRBV27 to TRBJ2-7, with TRBD1 matching over 9 bases. From germline, CDR1 is MNHEY and CDR2 SMNVEV (reference sequence). The length of the CDR3 is 15 residues. The ends lost 6 bases at V and 4 bases at J; junction bases unmatched: 10. The CDR3 sequence: CASSLGGQGRYEQYF. The CDR3 region has the DNA TGTGCCAGCAGCCTCGGGGGACAGGGACGGTACGAGCAGTACTTC.

This rearrangement joins TRBV5-4 to TRBJ2-7; D perhaps matches TRBD1 (6 bases). In germline, CDR1 is SGHNT, CDR2 YYREEE (reference sequence). The CDR3 totals 15 residues. Trimming removed 3 bases from V and 0 bases from J, with 13 bases in between. DNA of the CDR3: TGTGCCAGCAGCTCGGTGGGACATAGCTCCTACGAGCAGTACGTC. Protein product: CASSSVGHSSYEQYV.

The rearrangement uses TRBV27 and TRBJ1-6; a possible D gene is TRBD1 (5 bases). The CDR3 spans 13 residues. V lost 11 bases, J lost 8 bases, and 16 bases lay in between. CDR1 is MNHEY, CDR2 SMNVEV, per germline (reference sequence). The CDR3 region has the DNA TGTGCCGGTATCAGGGCAGACGATTCACCCCTCCACTTT. Translation gives CAGIRADDSPLHF.

V gene TRBV6-2 or TRBV6-3 combines with J gene TRBJ1-1; no reliable D call. The CDR3 length is 12 residues. The V end lost 2 bases, the J end lost 11 bases, and 12 bases lay between the germline ends. Germline values: CDR1 MNHEY, CDR2 SVGEGT. Written as DNA, the CDR3 is TGTGCCAGCAGTTACATTTTCGTCGGGGCTTTCTTT. Translated: CASSYIFVGAFF.

The chain links TRBV28 to TRBJ2-1, with a weak D call TRBD1 (6 bases). The CDR3 sequence is 16 residues long. V was trimmed by 4 bases and J by 0 bases, leaving 13 bases between them. Germline lookup yields CDR1 MDHEN and CDR2 SYDVKM. The CDR3 DNA follows: TGTGCCAGCAGTTACCCAACAGGGAGCTCCTACAATGAGCAGTTCTTC. Translated, it gives CASSYPTGSSYNEQFF.

J is TRBJ2-3 and V is TRBV7-6; 7 bases are shared with TRBD2. Trimming removed 1 base from V and 5 bases from J; junction bases left unmatched: 12. The CDR3 contains 17 residues. From germline, CDR1 is SGHVS and CDR2 FNYEAQ. In DNA form, the CDR3 reads TGTGCCAGCAGCTTAGGGGTCTATGGGGGGGGTCAAGATACGCAGTATTTT. As protein: CASSLGVYGGGQDTQYF. Full variable domain (outside the CDR3, taken from reference TRBV7-6 and TRBJ2-3): GAGVSQSPRYKVTKRGQDVALRCDPISGHVSLYWYRQALGQGPEFLTYFNYEAQQDKSGLPNDRFSAERPEGSISTLTIQRTEQRDSAMYRCASSLGVYGGGQDTQYFGPGTRLTVL.

The chain carries TRBV5-1 and TRBJ2-7; 9 bases fit TRBD1. V was clipped by 5 bases and J by 7 bases; unmatched bases: 13. This CDR3 is built from 15 residues. CDR1 and CDR2 from the germline V gene are SGHRS and YFSETQ. The CDR3 sequence: CASREGTGKAGEQYF. The CDR3, as DNA: TGCGCCAGCAGGGAGGGGACAGGGAAAGCGGGGGAGCAGTACTTC.

This clone was seen a single time. J is TRBJ1-2 and V is TRBV14; TRBD1 agrees at 9 bases. The V segment lost 2 bases and the J segment 4 bases; nucleotides outside the gene matches: 5. The CDR3 covers 15 residues. CDR1 is SGHDN, CDR2 FVKESK, per germline. As DNA, the CDR3 is TGTGCCAGCAGCCAATTTCTGGACAGGGGCTATGGCTACACCTTC. Its protein product is CASSQFLDRGYGYTF.

This clone was detected only a few times. The J gene is TRBJ1-1, the V gene TRBV11-2; TRBD1 is a possible D gene (5 bases). The CDR3 length is 13 residues. V was pared by 2 bases and J by 4 bases, with 8 bases between. Germline lookup yields CDR1 SGHAT and CDR2 FQNNGV. The CDR3 nucleotides are TGTGCCAGCAGCTTACAGGGTGGCACTGAAGCTTTCTTT. Its protein is CASSLQGGTEAFF.